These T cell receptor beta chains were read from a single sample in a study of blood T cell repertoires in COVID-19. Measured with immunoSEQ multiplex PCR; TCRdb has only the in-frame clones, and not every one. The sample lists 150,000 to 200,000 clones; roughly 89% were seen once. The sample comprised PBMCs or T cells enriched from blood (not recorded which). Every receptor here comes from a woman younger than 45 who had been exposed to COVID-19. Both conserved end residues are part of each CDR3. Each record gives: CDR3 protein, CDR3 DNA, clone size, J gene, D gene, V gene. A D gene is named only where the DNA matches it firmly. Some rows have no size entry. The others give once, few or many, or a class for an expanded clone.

CDR3: CASFGSNQPQHF
DNA: TGTGCCAGCTTCGGGAGCAATCAGCCCCAGCATTTT
size: .
J: TRBJ1-5
D: .
V: TRBV6-6

CDR3: CASSLNAGAHNEQFF
DNA: TGTGCCAGCAGCTTGAATGCGGGGGCCCACAATGAGCAGTTCTTC
size: .
J: TRBJ2-1
D: .
V: TRBV7-3

CDR3: CASSVAPGGEKLFF
DNA: TGTGCCAGCAGCGTAGCCCCAGGCGGGGAAAAACTGTTTTTT
size: .
J: TRBJ1-4
D: .
V: TRBV9

CDR3: CASRDRGRDEKLFF
DNA: TGTGCCAGCCGGGACAGGGGGCGCGATGAAAAACTGTTTTTT
size: once
J: TRBJ1-4
D: TRBD1
V: TRBV19

CDR3: CSPWVRLAHSTDTQYF
DNA: TGCAGCCCTTGGGTTCGTCTAGCCCATAGCACAGATACGCAGTATTTT
size: .
J: TRBJ2-3
D: .
V: TRBV29-1

CDR3: CASSVDGDREAFF
DNA: TGTGCCAGCAGCGTAGATGGGGACAGGGAAGCTTTCTTT
size: .
J: TRBJ1-1
D: TRBD1
V: TRBV5-4

CDR3: CASSSRGGPGETQYF
DNA: TGTGCCAGCAGCTCGCGGGGGGGCCCAGGGGAGACCCAGTACTTC
size: .
J: TRBJ2-5
D: TRBD2
V: TRBV7-9

CDR3: CASSTLTGQVLYSNQPQHF
DNA: TGTGCCAGCAGTACCTTGACGGGACAGGTCTTGTATAGCAATCAGCCCCAGCATTTT
size: .
J: TRBJ1-5
D: TRBD1
V: TRBV6-4

CDR3: CASSEGESAEAFF
DNA: TGCGCCAGCAGTGAGGGGGAGAGCGCTGAAGCTTTCTTT
size: .
J: TRBJ1-1
D: .
V: TRBV10-2

CDR3: CASSLIAGDQETQYF
DNA: TGTGCCAGCAGTTTAATTGCGGGGGATCAAGAGACCCAGTACTTC
size: once
J: TRBJ2-5
D: TRBD2
V: TRBV27

CDR3: CSGDRGDTGELFF
DNA: TGCAGCGGAGACAGGGGGGATACCGGGGAGCTGTTTTTT
size: .
J: TRBJ2-2
D: TRBD1
V: TRBV29-1

CDR3: CASSPPTGTEAFF
DNA: TGTGCCAGCAGTCCCCCAACGGGGACTGAAGCTTTCTTT
size: .
J: TRBJ1-1
D: .
V: TRBV12-3/TRBV12-4

CDR3: CASSLGGRFNTEAFF
DNA: TGCGCCAGCAGCTTGGGAGGGCGATTCAACACTGAAGCTTTCTTT
size: .
J: TRBJ1-1
D: .
V: TRBV5-1

CDR3: CASSPSDYYGYTF
DNA: TGTGCCAGCTCACCATCCGACTACTATGGCTACACCTTC
size: .
J: TRBJ1-2
D: .
V: TRBV18

CDR3: CASSEQAGGQVTQYF
DNA: TGTGCCAGCAGCGAACAAGCGGGGGGGCAGGTGACCCAGTACTTC
size: .
J: TRBJ2-5
D: TRBD2
V: TRBV9

CDR3: CASRGTGDTAPLHF
DNA: TGCGCCAGCAGGGGGACAGGGGATACTGCACCCCTCCACTTT
size: .
J: TRBJ1-6
D: TRBD1
V: TRBV10-1

CDR3: CASSPDRDYYGYTF
DNA: TGTGCCAGCAGTCCCGACAGGGATTACTATGGCTACACCTTC
size: .
J: TRBJ1-2
D: TRBD1
V: TRBV27

CDR3: CASSPDGEGNTEAFF
DNA: TGTGCCAGCAGCCCGGACGGGGAGGGTAACACTGAAGCTTTCTTT
size: .
J: TRBJ1-1
D: .
V: TRBV5-4

CDR3: CATARGSTDTQYF
DNA: TGTGCCACCGCGCGAGGTAGTACAGATACGCAGTATTTT
size: .
J: TRBJ2-3
D: .
V: TRBV6-4

CDR3: CASSGASGTPRSEQFF
DNA: TGTGCCAGCAGTGGGGCTAGCGGGACACCACGGAGTGAGCAGTTCTTC
size: .
J: TRBJ2-1
D: TRBD2
V: TRBV2

CDR3: CASCGTGANEKLFF
DNA: TGCGCCAGCTGCGGGACAGGCGCAAATGAAAAACTGTTTTTT
size: .
J: TRBJ1-4
D: TRBD1
V: TRBV10-2

CDR3: CASKEDRLSSYNEQFF
DNA: TGTGCCAGCAAAGAGGACAGGCTAAGCTCCTACAATGAGCAGTTCTTC
size: once
J: TRBJ2-1
D: TRBD1
V: TRBV2

CDR3: CASSYSAGLGEQYF
DNA: TGTGCCAGCAGTTACTCAGCAGGGCTTGGCGAGCAGTACTTC
size: .
J: TRBJ2-7
D: .
V: TRBV6-6

CDR3: CASSGLRSGTGDIQNYGYTF
DNA: TGTGCCAGCAGCGGCCTTCGTTCGGGGACAGGGGACATACAGAACTATGGCTACACCTTC
size: .
J: TRBJ1-2
D: TRBD1
V: TRBV9

CDR3: CAWDWTANYGYTF
DNA: TGTGCCTGGGATTGGACAGCAAACTATGGCTACACCTTC
size: .
J: TRBJ1-2
D: .
V: TRBV30

CDR3: CASSISGPRNSPLHF
DNA: TGTGCCAGTAGTATCTCAGGGCCACGGAATTCACCCCTCCACTTT
size: .
J: TRBJ1-6
D: .
V: TRBV19

CDR3: CASSLNRGQEKLFF
DNA: TGTGCCAGCAGCTTGAACAGGGGGCAGGAAAAACTGTTTTTT
size: .
J: TRBJ1-4
D: TRBD1
V: TRBV7-6

CDR3: CASSAGTSGGAHEQYF
DNA: TGTGCCAGCAGCGCCGGGACTAGCGGGGGGGCCCACGAGCAGTACTTC
size: .
J: TRBJ2-7
D: TRBD2
V: TRBV9

CDR3: CASRAPGLAGSNEQFF
DNA: TGCGCCAGCAGGGCTCCGGGACTAGCGGGGTCCAATGAGCAGTTCTTC
size: .
J: TRBJ2-1
D: TRBD2
V: TRBV10-2

CDR3: CASSIQGVSTDTQYF
DNA: TGTGCCAGCAGTATACAGGGAGTAAGCACAGATACGCAGTATTTT
size: .
J: TRBJ2-3
D: .
V: TRBV6-5

CDR3: CASSPTLENSPLHF
DNA: TGTGCCAGCAGCCCTACCCTGGAGAATTCACCCCTCCACTTT
size: .
J: TRBJ1-6
D: .
V: TRBV3-1/TRBV3-2